This T cell receptor (beta chain) was sequenced during a study of OX40 agonist ivuxolimab in advanced cancers. Study-level information: Patients received ivuxolimab, an intravenous treatment, every 2 weeks at 0.01 to 10 mg/kg. Eligibility rules accepted prior anti-PD-1, anti-PD-L1 or anti-CTLA-4 therapy, and 30% to 40% had some. Three patients had partial responses: one hepatocellular carcinoma, two cutaneous melanoma.

Repertoires were generated with immunoSEQ multiplex PCR, while TCRdb's copy carries only in-frame clones and drops some. The sample records tens of thousands of clones, approximately 86% being singletons. Trimming left V 5 bases short and J 4 bases short, with 15 bases between. The CDR3 is made up of 13 amino acids. Germline CDR1 GTSNPN, CDR2 SVGIG (reference sequence). The TCR comes from an adult with an advanced solid tumor such as melanoma, head and neck, liver or kidney cancer. The V gene is TRBV30, the J gene TRBJ2-7; D gene uncertain. The sequencing used CD4+ or CD8+ T cells sorted from blood, collected in a trial of the OX40 agonist ivuxolimab. CDR3 amino acids: CAWARTPQYEQYF. CDR3 DNA: TGTGCCTGGGCCCGGACCCCCCAGTACGAGCAGTACTTC.